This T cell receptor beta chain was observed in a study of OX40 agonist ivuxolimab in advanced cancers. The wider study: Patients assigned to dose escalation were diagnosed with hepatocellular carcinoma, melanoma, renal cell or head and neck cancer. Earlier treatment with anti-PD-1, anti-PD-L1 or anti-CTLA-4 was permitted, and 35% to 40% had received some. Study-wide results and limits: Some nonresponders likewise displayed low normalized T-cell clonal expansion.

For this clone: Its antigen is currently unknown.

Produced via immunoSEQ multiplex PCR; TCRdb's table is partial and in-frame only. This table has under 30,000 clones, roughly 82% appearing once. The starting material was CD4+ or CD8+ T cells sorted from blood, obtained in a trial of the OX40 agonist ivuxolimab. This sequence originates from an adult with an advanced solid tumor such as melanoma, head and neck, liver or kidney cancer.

CDR3 region: CASSQDRDNSPLHF. The CDR3 DNA reads TGTGCCAGCAGCCAGGACAGGGATAATTCACCCCTCCACTTT. J is TRBJ1-6 and V is TRBV5-6, with TRBD1 matching over 8 bases. CDR1 is SGHDT and CDR2 is YYEEEE in the germline V gene. Trimming at V came to 4 bases and at J to 5 bases, leaving 2 bases not matched to a gene. This CDR3 has 14 residues.